The 9 T cell receptor beta chains presented below share a single source sample, sequenced in a study of T-cell memory formation after mild COVID-19. In TCRdb, the 5' RACE reads were re-called with MiXCR into one record per CDR3 protein. The sample yields about 110,000 distinct CDR3 sequences, 9.5% to 15% seen once. Sequenced sample: PBMCs or a T cell subset sorted from them (not recorded which). The receptors were gathered from an adult woman who had mild COVID-19 (a few samples of this study predate the infection). Cell type and time point are not known.

This clonotype has at least ten counts. The genes are TRBV20-1 and TRBJ2-7; the match to TRBD1 covers 7 bases. Losses at the gene ends were 6 bases for V and 0 bases for J; bases not matched to a gene: 5. Germline-derived CDR1 and CDR2 are DFQATT and SNEGSKA (reference sequence). This CDR3 is 13 amino acids long. The CDR3 loop is CSATGTDSYEQYF. The DNA for the CDR3 is TGCAGTGCCACCGGGACAGACTCCTACGAGCAGTACTTC.

The gene calls are TRBV5-1 and TRBJ1-6; TRBD1 matches 8 bases. Germline trimming cut 4 bases from V and 1 base from J; bases unmatched to any gene: 4. Per germline, CDR1 SGHRS and CDR2 YFSETQ. CDR3 length: 16 amino acids. The CDR3, as DNA: TGCGCCAGCAGCGCTACAGGGGGTTCCTATAATTCACCCCTCCACTTT. Amino acid sequence: CASSATGGSYNSPLHF. The complete variable domain, with remaining parts taken from reference TRBV5-1 and TRBJ1-6, reads KAGVTQTPRYLIKTRGQQVTLSCSPISGHRSVSWYQQTPGQGLQFLFEYFSETQRNKGNFPGRFSGRQFSNSRSEMNVSTLELGDSALYLCASSATGGSYNSPLHFGNGTRLTVT.

The sample holds a few counts of this clonotype. The V call is TRBV12-3 or TRBV12-4, the J call TRBJ2-7; TRBD2 matches at 10 bases. This CDR3 region has 20 residues. Trimming at V came to 6 bases and at J to 0 bases, leaving 20 bases not matched to a gene. This CDR3 reads CASSLNRGGLAGVLSYEQYF. The DNA of the CDR3 is TGTGCCAGCAGCCTAAACAGGGGTGGGCTAGCGGGAGTCCTCTCCTACGAGCAGTACTTC.

This chain links TRBV19 with TRBJ2-7, with D hard to call. The CDR3 extends over 15 amino acids. Germline V CDR1 and CDR2: LNHDA, SQIVND (reference sequence). Trimming stripped 5 bases from V and 4 bases from J, with 18 bases between. The chain's CDR3 is CASSPPVGPEYEQYF. The CDR3 nucleotides are TGTGCCAGTAGTCCGCCGGTTGGACCAGAATACGAGCAGTACTTC.

This clonotype turned up a few times. This chain connects TRBV4-1 to TRBJ2-1; D not resolved. The germline CDR1 and CDR2 sequences are MGHRA and YSYEKL. The V gene lost 3 bases and the J gene lost 4 bases, with 10 bases spanning the gap. This CDR3 region has 14 residues. The CDR3, as DNA: TGCGCCAGCAGCCAGGTAGATTCTTACAATGAGCAGTTCTTC. This codes for CASSQVDSYNEQFF.

In its sample, this clonotype was seen a few times. The DNA for the CDR3 is TGTGCCAGCAGCTTAGCAGGACAGGCCGGCTACGAGCAGTACTTC. It specifies CASSLAGQAGYEQYF. The genes are TRBV7-8 and TRBJ2-7, with TRBD1 identical over 7 bases. The CDR3 extends over 15 amino acids. V was pared by 0 bases and J by 3 bases, with 5 bases of the junction left unmatched. Germline V lookup: CDR1 SGHVS, CDR2 FQNEAQ.

This clonotype was seen more than once but under ten times. In nucleotides, the CDR3 is TGTGCCAGCCCTGAGCAGTTCTTC. This translates into CASPEQFF. This chain uses TRBV7-9 with TRBJ2-1; no reliable D call. This CDR3 is built from 8 residues. Germline V gene lookup returns CDR1 SEHNR and CDR2 FQNEAQ (reference sequence). Between the trimmed V and J ends, which lost 8 bases and 9 bases, there was a span of 2 bases. Together with reference TRBV7-9 and TRBJ2-1, the CDR3 gives the full variable domain: DTGVSQNPRHKITKRGQNVTFRCDPISEHNRLYWYRQTLGQGPEFLTYFQNEAQLEKSRLLSDRFSAERPKGSFSTLEIQRTEQGDSAMYLCASPEQFFGPGTRLTVL.

The chain recombines TRBV12-3 or TRBV12-4 with TRBJ2-1, with 15 bases lining up with TRBD2. This CDR3 is built from 16 residues. The V and J ends lost 4 bases and 10 bases, in that order; junction bases with no gene match: 8. CDR3 sequence: CASSSRTSGGAWEQFF. The CDR3 DNA follows: TGTGCCAGCAGTTCCCGGACTAGCGGGGGGGCTTGGGAGCAGTTCTTC.

This chain uses TRBV5-1 with TRBJ2-2, with 9 nucleotides matching TRBD1. The CDR3 runs 16 residues. V lost 4 bases to trimming and J lost 3 bases; unmatched junction nucleotides: 7. CDR1 SGHRS and CDR2 YFSETQ come from the germline V gene. The CDR3 DNA follows: TGCGCCAGCAGCCCCCTAGACAGGGGGGACACCGGGGAGCTGTTTTTT. Translation gives CASSPLDRGDTGELFF.